The sequence of this TCR beta chain was determined in a study of PD-L1 blockade in urothelial cancer. At the level of the study: Median blood clonality was roughly 0.088, with tens of thousands of unique TCRs. Study-level points and caveats: TCR clonality was measured in pretreatment peripheral blood. Clonality below the median predicted better survival.

Time point denoted: peripheral blood 6 weeks after treatment start. The ends were cut back, 6 bases at V and 3 bases at J, with 24 bases in the middle. CDR1 KGHSH and CDR2 LQKENI come from the germline V gene. The CDR3 has 17 amino acids. Measured with immunoSEQ multiplex PCR; TCRdb has only the in-frame clones, and not every one. The repertoire includes under 30,000 clones, around three quarters of them detected once, and about 3.5% sits in the top ten. In the case of this clone: What it binds is unknown.

J is TRBJ2-7 and V is TRBV18, with no clear D. This sequence was found in a man between 65 and 85 years old with urothelial cancer. Material: PBMCs, obtained around atezolizumab (anti-PD-L1) treatment. The CDR3 DNA sequence: TGTGCCAGCTCCCATACTCCAAGTTTCTTGCCCGACTACGAGCAGTACTTC. It is translated as CASSHTPSFLPDYEQYF.